This entry lists 18 T cell receptor beta chains sequenced from one sample in a study of T cells in Graves' hyperthyroidism and ophthalmopathy. Amplified regions were TCR beta CDR3 sequences from RNA transcripts. HTBI primers drove first-round RT-PCR of the TCR CDR3. TCRdb called the multiplex PCR reads again in MiXCR, with one record for every CDR3 protein. The table lists 400,000 to 450,000 distinct CDR3 sequences, roughly 15% of them singletons. The sample was blood. The source is a man in his late teens or twenties with Graves' ophthalmopathy.

This clonotype was counted many times. CDR3 in DNA: TGTGCCAGCAGCCAGTTCTTAGGGGACCATCAGCCCCAGCATTTT. Protein sequence: CASSQFLGDHQPQHF. The gene calls are TRBV3-1 and TRBJ1-5, with a tentative D call TRBD1 (5 bases). Trimming left V 3 bases short and J 5 bases short, with 14 bases between. The CDR3 extends over 15 amino acids. Germline-derived CDR1 and CDR2 are LGHDT and YNNKEL (reference sequence).

The chain couples TRBV15 to TRBJ2-5; D not certain. Looked up from germline, CDR1 is LNHNV and CDR2 is YYDKDF (reference sequence). Deletions cut 5 bases from V and 5 bases from J, with 9 bases between. The CDR3 loop spans 12 amino acids. CDR3 region: CATSLSRETQYF. In nucleotides, the CDR3 is TGTGCCACCAGCTTGAGTCGGGAGACCCAGTACTTC.

The chain uses TRBV18 and TRBJ2-1, with 9 bases matching TRBD2. This CDR3 region has 16 residues. The germline V gene has CDR1 KGHSH and CDR2 LQKENI. V lost 0 bases to trimming and J lost 6 bases; unmatched junction nucleotides: 6. CDR3 in DNA: TGTGCCAGCTCACCACCTCGGCGGGAGGGCCGCAATGAGCAGTTCTTC. Translation: CASSPPRREGRNEQFF.

This clonotype has a count of ten or more. The rearrangement links TRBV11-3 to TRBJ1-3; 10 bases agree with TRBD1. Trimming cost V 6 bases and J 4 bases; bases outside gene matches: 6. Germline V gene lookup returns CDR1 SGHNT and CDR2 YENEEA. This CDR3 spans 15 amino acids. CDR3 region: CASSSTGGSGNTIYF. The CDR3 region has the DNA TGTGCCAGCAGTTCGACAGGGGGCTCCGGAAACACCATATATTTT.

This clonotype was counted between two and nine times. V gene TRBV20-1 combines with J gene TRBJ2-3; D possibly matches TRBD1 or TRBD2 (5 bases each). The CDR3 spans 15 residues. From germline, CDR1 is DFQATT and CDR2 SNEGSKA (reference sequence). CDR3 amino acids: CSVPGPRTSTDTQYF. CDR3 coding DNA: TGCAGCGTACCGGGACCCCGGACTAGCACAGATACGCAGTATTTT.

This clonotype has more than one count but fewer than ten. Here the CDR3 DNA reads TGTGCCACCAGCAGAGGGGGGAGCAATGAGCAGTTCTTC. Amino acid sequence: CATSRGGSNEQFF. V is TRBV15 and J is TRBJ2-1; D possibly matches TRBD1 or TRBD2 (5 bases each). The CDR3 contains 13 residues. Trimming shortened V by 1 base and J by 6 bases, and 7 bases separated the two germline ends. CDR1 and CDR2 (germline): LNHNV, YYDKDF (reference sequence).

The chain employs TRBV7-2 and TRBJ2-7; 10 nucleotides align to TRBD2. Trimming cost V 2 bases and J 9 bases; bases outside gene matches: 7. Looked up from germline, CDR1 is SGHTA and CDR2 is FQGNSA. The CDR3 contains 14 residues. CDR3 protein: CASSLSGRGDVQYF. CDR3 bases: TGTGCCAGCAGCTTAAGCGGGAGGGGTGACGTGCAGTACTTC.

The table lists this clonotype with many counts. This rearrangement joins TRBV7-2 to TRBJ2-7, with D possibly matching TRBD1 (6 bases). The CDR3 is 13 amino acids. Germline lookup yields CDR1 SGHTA and CDR2 FQGNSA. Deletions cut 5 bases from V and 4 bases from J, with 12 bases between. The chain's CDR3 is CASSAQQGYEQYF. In DNA form, the CDR3 reads TGTGCCAGCAGCGCGCAGCAGGGGTACGAGCAGTACTTC.

In this sample, this clonotype turned up many times. The chain has TRBV2 and TRBJ2-4, with D possibly TRBD1 on 6 matching bases. The CDR3 is made up of 17 amino acids. Germline V gene sequence: CDR1 SNHLY, CDR2 FYNNEI. V lost 3 bases, J lost 6 bases, and 21 bases lay in between. DNA of the CDR3: TGTGCCAGCAGTGAGTCTTGGTCGTGGACAGAGCTAAACATTCAGTACTTC. Amino acids: CASSESWSWTELNIQYF.

This clonotype was picked up many times. The V and J genes are TRBV25-1 and TRBJ1-4, with 8 nucleotides matching TRBD1. Per germline, CDR1 MGHDK and CDR2 SYGVNS. This CDR3 has 23 amino acids. The V gene end was trimmed by 1 base and the J gene end by 8 bases; junction bases not matched to a gene: 30. CDR3 amino acids: CASSELDWSGTGQPKSTGEKLFF. Written as DNA, the CDR3 is TGTGCCAGCAGTGAATTAGATTGGTCCGGGACAGGTCAGCCCAAGTCCACGGGGGAAAAACTGTTTTTT.

The chain is built from TRBV5-4 and TRBJ1-2; 10 bases fit TRBD1. The germline V gene has CDR1 SGHNT and CDR2 YYREEE (reference sequence). The J segment lost 10 bases and the V segment lost 0 bases, leaving 3 bases of the junction unmatched. The CDR3 totals 13 residues. DNA of the CDR3: TGTGCCAGCAGCTTGGCGGGACAGGGGTACTACACCTTC. Its protein is CASSLAGQGYYTF. The whole variable domain, remainder taken from reference TRBV5-4 and TRBJ1-2, is ETGVTQSPTHLIKTRGQQVTLRCSSQSGHNTVSWYQQALGQGPQFIFQYYREEENGRGNFPPRFSGLQFPNYSSELNVNALELDDSALYLCASSLAGQGYYTFGSGTRLTVV.

This clonotype was detected many times. J is TRBJ2-7 and V is TRBV13, with TRBD2 identical over 9 bases. The V and J ends lost 5 bases and 2 bases, in that order; junction bases with no gene match: 13. Germline CDR1 PRHDT, CDR2 FYEKMQ (reference sequence). The CDR3 covers 17 residues. The CDR3 is CASSPSRGLAGPYEQYF. In nucleotides, the CDR3 is TGTGCCAGCAGCCCCAGCCGAGGGCTAGCGGGGCCCTACGAGCAGTACTTC.

This clonotype was counted at least ten times. V gene TRBV5-1 combines with J gene TRBJ1-2; no clear D. Trimming left V 4 bases short and J 0 bases short, with 13 bases between. Per the germline V gene, CDR1 is SGHRS and CDR2 is YFSETQ. The length of the CDR3 is 15 residues. The CDR3 is CASSNGSATNYGYTF. DNA of the CDR3: TGCGCCAGCAGCAATGGGTCCGCTACTAACTATGGCTACACCTTC.

About this clonotype: A much larger clone lies a single base off, so this may be a read error. The chain is built from TRBV6-1 and TRBJ2-7, with D hard to call. CDR1 MNHNS and CDR2 SASEGT come from the germline V gene. The CDR3 has 14 residues. Trimming pared 7 bases from V and 2 bases from J, leaving 15 bases between. The CDR3, as DNA: TGTGCCAGCACTCCCTGGGCAGGTACCTACGAGCAGTACTTC. This translates into CASTPWAGTYEQYF.

The chain has TRBV12-3 or TRBV12-4 and TRBJ2-7; D remains ambiguous. CDR3 size: 13 residues. The germline V and J ends were trimmed by 2 bases and 4 bases, with 9 bases remaining between them. The CDR3: CASSLSYIYEQYF. The CDR3 DNA follows: TGTGCCAGCAGTTTATCGTATATTTACGAGCAGTACTTC.

The table lists this clonotype with many counts. J is TRBJ2-5 and V is TRBV5-1, with D maybe TRBD1 (5 bases). The CDR3 consists of 15 residues. Germline-derived CDR1 and CDR2 are SGHRS and YFSETQ. V was trimmed by 1 base and J by 4 bases, leaving 14 bases between them. The CDR3 reads CASSLSTVTLETQYF. The CDR3 DNA follows: TGCGCCAGCAGCTTGTCGACAGTGACCTTAGAGACCCAGTACTTC.

In this sample, this clonotype turned up many times. The rearrangement uses TRBV7-2 and TRBJ1-4; 10 bases align to TRBD1. Unmatched junction bases numbered 5, after V lost 4 bases and J lost 6 bases. The CDR3 spans 15 residues. Germline V lookup: CDR1 SGHTA, CDR2 FQGNSA. The CDR3 reads CASSYAGTGDEKLFF. The CDR3 bases are TGTGCCAGCAGCTACGCCGGGACAGGGGATGAAAAACTGTTTTTT. Full variable domain (remainder filled in from reference TRBV7-2 and TRBJ1-4): GAGVSQSPSNKVTEKGKDVELRCDPISGHTALYWYRQSLGQGLEFLIYFQGNSAPDKSGLPSDRFSAERTGGSVSTLTIQRTQQEDSAVYLCASSYAGTGDEKLFFGSGTQLSVL.

V gene TRBV6-1 combines with J gene TRBJ1-6, with D perhaps TRBD1 (5 bases). The CDR3 has 13 amino acids. CDR1 MNHNS and CDR2 SASEGT come from the germline V gene. Trimming took 6 bases from V and 10 from J, leaving 13 bases between them. In DNA form, the CDR3 reads TGTGCCAGCAGAAAGACAGTCTACTCACCCCTCCACTTT. It is translated as CASRKTVYSPLHF.